Below are 28 T cell receptor beta chains sequenced from a single sample in a study of shared clonotypes between healthy human individuals. Libraries were prepared by immunoSEQ multiplex PCR; TCRdb keeps only in-frame clonotypes and omits some of them. Found here are over 850,000 clones, around three quarters of them singletons; the top ten hold more than 0.5%. The sequenced sample was memory CD4+ T cells from PBMCs. The subset denotes: CD45RA-negative fraction. All receptors derive from a man younger than 35 in good health. Some clones in this sample may be carry-over from other donors' samples.

This clone was seen a few times. V usage is TRBV28 and J usage is TRBJ1-5; D is ambiguous. The CDR3 sequence is 16 residues long. With 4 bases removed from V and 5 bases from J, the gap between germline ends came to 18 bases. Germline lookup yields CDR1 MDHEN and CDR2 SYDVKM. The CDR3 loop reads CASSSPLGRAYQPQHF. The CDR3 DNA follows: TGTGCCAGCAGTTCCCCTCTGGGGAGGGCTTATCAGCCCCAGCATTTT.

The rearrangement uses TRBV6-6 and TRBJ2-7, with D unresolved. Trimming took 0 bases from V and 1 from J, leaving 10 bases between them. CDR1 and CDR2 (germline): MNHNY, SVGAGI (reference sequence). This CDR3 is built from 15 residues. CDR3 protein: CASSYSLPASYEQYF. The CDR3 bases are TGTGCCAGCAGTTACTCTCTCCCGGCATCCTACGAGCAGTACTTC.

The chain uses TRBV30 and TRBJ1-1; no clear D. Per germline, CDR1 GTSNPN and CDR2 SVGIG (reference sequence). The CDR3 contains 12 residues. The V end lost 0 bases, the J end lost 3 bases, and 5 bases lay between the germline ends. The CDR3 here is CAWSVGYTEAFF. The CDR3 coding sequence is TGTGCCTGGAGTGTAGGGTACACTGAAGCTTTCTTT.

This chain joins TRBV11-2 and TRBJ2-5; tentative D call: TRBD1 (6 bases). V was pared by 1 base and J by 4 bases, with 13 bases between. From germline, CDR1 is SGHAT and CDR2 FQNNGV. This CDR3 comprises 15 residues. For the CDR3, the DNA is TGTGCCAGCAGCTTAGTTGGGGGCAGGGTAGAGACCCAGTACTTC. This translates into CASSLVGGRVETQYF.

The J gene is TRBJ2-2, the V gene TRBV7-8, with a possible D match to TRBD2 (6 bases). Trimming stripped 9 bases from V and 8 bases from J, with 10 bases between. CDR1 SGHVS and CDR2 FQNEAQ come from the germline V gene. This CDR3 contains 11 residues. CDR3 residues: CASTRGGELFF. CDR3 coding DNA: TGTGCCAGTACCCGGGGGGGGGAGCTGTTTTTT.

V and J are TRBV28 and TRBJ2-7, with TRBD2 as a possible D gene (7 bases). The germline V and J ends were trimmed by 7 bases and 3 bases, with 13 bases remaining between them. CDR1 is MDHEN, CDR2 SYDVKM, per germline. The length of the CDR3 is 13 residues. CDR3 protein: CASNQGGGYEQYF. CDR3 nucleotides: TGTGCCAGCAACCAAGGGGGGGGCTACGAGCAGTACTTC.

This clone was recorded a few times. The chain combines TRBV19 with TRBJ2-2; D perhaps matches TRBD2 (5 bases). The CDR3 extends over 16 amino acids. Germline values: CDR1 LNHDA, CDR2 SQIVND (reference sequence). Trimming pared 0 bases from V and 1 base from J, leaving 9 bases between. In DNA form, the CDR3 reads TGTGCCAGTAGTATAGATTCGGGGAGGAACACCGGGGAGCTGTTTTTT. Protein: CASSIDSGRNTGELFF.

The chain is built from TRBV6-5 and TRBJ2-5; TRBD1 is a possible D gene (5 bases). Germline V gives CDR1 MNHEY, CDR2 SVGAGI. V was shortened by 6 bases and J by 1 base, with 12 bases between the two germline ends. The CDR3 covers 14 residues. In DNA, the CDR3 is TGTGCCAGCAGACTTCGACAGACCCAAGAGACCCAGTACTTC. It encodes CASRLRQTQETQYF.

This clone was counted between two and nine times. J is TRBJ1-2 and V is TRBV15; no clear D gene. The germline CDR1 and CDR2 sequences are LNHNV and YYDKDF (reference sequence). Trimming removed 8 bases at V and 4 bases at J, with 8 bases between. The CDR3 contains 11 residues. For the CDR3, the DNA is TGTGCCACCGGAGTAGGCTATGGCTACACCTTC. The encoded protein is CATGVGYGYTF.

The chain employs TRBV28 and TRBJ1-1, with a possible D match to TRBD1 (5 bases). V shed 4 bases and J shed 1 base, with 13 bases lying between them. Germline values: CDR1 MDHEN, CDR2 SYDVKM. The CDR3 consists of 15 residues. CDR3 sequence (DNA): TGTGCCAGCAGTTCCTCGGGGAGGGGGAACACTGAAGCTTTCTTT. Amino acids: CASSSSGRGNTEAFF.

The chain combines TRBV5-1 with TRBJ1-1; TRBD1 is a possible D gene (5 bases). Between the trimmed V and J ends, which lost 0 bases and 4 bases, there was a span of 13 bases. The CDR3 consists of 15 residues. In germline, CDR1 is SGHRS, CDR2 YFSETQ. In DNA form, the CDR3 reads TGCGCCAGCAGCTTGGCCAGCGGGGCGCGCACTGAAGCTTTCTTT. Amino acids: CASSLASGARTEAFF.

This clone was observed a few times. The chain recombines TRBV2 with TRBJ2-2; D is tentatively TRBD1 or TRBD2 (5 bases each). Trimming took off 5 bases at V and 5 bases at J, with 12 bases between the two ends. The germline gives CDR1 SNHLY, CDR2 FYNNEI. This CDR3 region has 14 residues. The chain's CDR3 is CASSTRDVTGELFF. CDR3 sequence (DNA): TGTGCCAGCAGTACCCGGGACGTAACCGGGGAGCTGTTTTTT. Full variable domain (outside the CDR3, taken from reference TRBV2 and TRBJ2-2): EPEVTQTPSHQVTQMGQEVILRCVPISNHLYFYWYRQILGQKVEFLVSFYNNEISEKSEIFDDQFSVERPDGSNFTLKIRSTKLEDSAMYFCASSTRDVTGELFFGEGSRLTVL.

This clone was seen at least ten times. The rearrangement links TRBV4-2 to TRBJ2-2; D not certain. In germline, CDR1 is LGHNA, CDR2 YNFKEQ. The V and J ends lost 0 bases and 4 bases respectively, with 9 bases between them. The CDR3 has 15 residues. The CDR3 DNA is TGTGCCAGCAGCCAAGATCAATCCCGCACCGGGGAGCTGTTTTTT. It is translated as CASSQDQSRTGELFF.

This chain joins TRBV6-5 and TRBJ2-5; 10 bases agree with TRBD2. Germline CDR1 is MNHEY and CDR2 is SVGAGI. The CDR3 has 15 residues. V gave up 3 bases and J gave up 5 bases; unmatched junction bases: 6. CDR3 nucleotide sequence: TGTGCCAGCAGTTATCTAGCGGGAGATTTTGAGACCCAGTACTTC. Protein sequence: CASSYLAGDFETQYF.

This clone was recorded a few times. The V and J genes are TRBV5-4 and TRBJ2-1; the match to TRBD2 covers 13 bases. Germline assignment: CDR1 SGHNT and CDR2 YYREEE (reference sequence). Losses at the gene ends were 1 base for V and 9 bases for J; bases not matched to a gene: 4. The CDR3 has 15 residues. CDR3 residues: CASSLRTSGSGEQFF. The CDR3 DNA sequence: TGTGCCAGCAGCTTGCGGACTAGCGGGAGCGGTGAGCAGTTCTTC.

This clone was picked up many times. The gene calls are TRBV6-1 and TRBJ1-2, with 8 nucleotides matching TRBD1. With 7 bases clipped from V and 0 bases from J, the junction kept 7 bases outside the gene matches. CDR3 length: 15 amino acids. Germline CDR1 and CDR2: MNHNS and SASEGT. CDR3 DNA: TGTGCCAGCACCTCACCGGACAGGGCTAACTATGGCTACACCTTC. Amino acids: CASTSPDRANYGYTF.

This sequence joins TRBV10-3 and TRBJ2-3; D possibly corresponds to TRBD1 (8 bases). V lost 4 bases and J 0 bases, leaving 17 bases between the germline ends. CDR1 is ENHRY, CDR2 SYGVKD, per germline. There are 17 residues in the CDR3. In DNA form, the CDR3 reads TGTGCCATCAGTGGAGCGGGACAGGCATCTAGCACAGATACGCAGTATTTT. Its translation is CAISGAGQASSTDTQYF.

This clone occurred once. The J gene is TRBJ2-2, the V gene TRBV29-1; D may correspond to TRBD1 or TRBD2 (6 bases each). With 6 bases removed from V and 5 bases from J, the gap between germline ends came to 16 bases. CDR3 length equals 14 residues. Germline values: CDR1 SQVTM, CDR2 ANQGSEA. CDR3 protein: CSVGGTGRTGELFF. Here the CDR3 DNA reads TGCAGCGTGGGGGGCACAGGGCGGACCGGGGAGCTGTTTTTT.

DNA of the CDR3: TGTGCCAGCAGGCTACACTTCCAAGAGGCCGGGGAGCTGTTTTTT. Its protein product is CASRLHFQEAGELFF. The chain employs TRBV2 and TRBJ2-2; D remains ambiguous. V lost 6 bases, J lost 6 bases, and 17 bases lay in between. The CDR3 runs 15 residues. Germline CDR1 SNHLY, CDR2 FYNNEI.

V gene TRBV28 combines with J gene TRBJ2-1; weak D call: TRBD2 (6 bases). The CDR3 is made up of 17 amino acids. V was clipped by 6 bases and J by 0 bases, with 18 bases between them. The germline CDR1 and CDR2 sequences are MDHEN and SYDVKM. Here the CDR3 DNA reads TGTGCCAGCAGGGTGTTGGGGGACTCAAGCTCCTACAATGAGCAGTTCTTC. Translating it yields CASRVLGDSSSYNEQFF.

The gene calls are TRBV29-1 and TRBJ2-5; D possibly corresponds to TRBD1 (5 bases). V was clipped by 5 bases and J by 5 bases, with 15 bases between them. Germline CDR1 reads SQVTM; CDR2 reads ANQGSEA. The CDR3 loop spans 13 amino acids. CDR3: CSVRTINRETQYF. Here the CDR3 DNA reads TGCAGCGTTCGGACAATAAACAGGGAGACCCAGTACTTC.

V is TRBV15 and J is TRBJ1-2; possibly TRBD1 for D (6 bases). This CDR3 is built from 14 residues. CDR1 LNHNV and CDR2 YYDKDF come from the germline V gene (reference sequence). V was trimmed by 9 bases and J by 4 bases, leaving 18 bases between them. CDR3 in DNA: TGTGCCACACGGGGGGCGGCGAGGATCTATGGCTACACCTTC. Protein: CATRGAARIYGYTF.

The V call is TRBV30, the J call TRBJ1-4; TRBD1 might be the D (6 bases). V gave up 6 bases and J gave up 6 bases, with 14 bases separating them. The germline V gene encodes CDR1 GTSNPN and CDR2 SVGIG (reference sequence). This CDR3 spans 13 amino acids. The CDR3 DNA reads as TGTGCCTGCTCAGGGGTAGGGGATGAAAAACTGTTTTTT. Protein: CACSGVGDEKLFF. Complete variable domain (other parts from reference TRBV30 and TRBJ1-4): SQTIHQWPATLVQPVGSPLSLECTVEGTSNPNLYWYRQAAGRGLQLLFYSVGIGQISSEVPQNLSASRPQDRQFILSSKKLLLSDSGFYLCACSGVGDEKLFFGSGTQLSVL.

This clone occurred once. The chain carries TRBV11-2 and TRBJ2-1; 8 positions agree with TRBD2. In germline, CDR1 is SGHAT, CDR2 FQNNGV. Unmatched junction bases numbered 8, after V lost 2 bases and J lost 8 bases. There are 15 residues in the CDR3. CDR3 DNA: TGTGCCAGCAGCTTAAGACTAGCGAGCAGTTATGAGCAGTTCTTC. Encoded protein: CASSLRLASSYEQFF.

This chain connects TRBV5-4 to TRBJ2-7; 9 bases map to TRBD2. Trimming removed 3 bases from V and 0 bases from J; junction bases left unmatched: 4. This CDR3 is built from 15 residues. Per the germline V gene, CDR1 is SGHNT and CDR2 is YYREEE (reference sequence). DNA of the CDR3: TGTGCCAGCAGCTCGAAGACTAGCGGCTCCTACGAGCAGTACTTC. It is translated as CASSSKTSGSYEQYF.

This sequence joins TRBV4-3 and TRBJ2-3; TRBD2 agrees at 8 bases. Looked up from germline, CDR1 is LGHNA and CDR2 is YSLEER. This CDR3 spans 15 amino acids. V was clipped by 0 bases and J by 6 bases; unmatched bases: 5. DNA of the CDR3: TGCGCCAGCAGCCAAGATCTCCGGGAGGGGGATACGCAGTATTTT. This encodes CASSQDLREGDTQYF.

This clone was seen just once. The gene calls are TRBV7-7 and TRBJ2-3; D is uncertain. CDR3 length: 14 amino acids. Germline CDR1 is SSHAT and CDR2 is FNYEAQ (reference sequence). Trimming left V 4 bases short and J 2 bases short, with 10 bases between. The DNA of the CDR3 is TGTGCCAGCAGCTCCGTCCCAAACACAGATACGCAGTATTTT. Protein: CASSSVPNTDTQYF.

The chain couples TRBV29-1 to TRBJ2-4; D ambiguous. The CDR3 consists of 14 residues. V dropped 4 bases and J dropped 3 bases, with 13 bases sitting between them. Germline CDR1 is SQVTM and CDR2 is ANQGSEA. The CDR3 here is CSVVSVRVKNIQYF. The CDR3 nucleotides read TGCAGCGTTGTCTCCGTCCGGGTCAAAAACATTCAGTACTTC.